This T cell receptor (beta chain) originates from a study of cytomegalovirus exposure and HLA in healthy donors. Study-level information: HLA-typed donors were the source of approximately 80 million unique TCRs held in an early data release. Ancestry clustering placed about four fifths of about 400 genotyped donors in the Caucasian-associated cluster.

Primers included in the PCR were 60 Vbeta and 13 Jbeta primers. Clones were read by immunoSEQ multiplex PCR, and TCRdb kept only the in-frame ones, dropping some. This sample's table has approximately 110,000 clones. Regarding the study as a whole: Versus the approximately 720-donor mean, an Asian-associated ancestry cluster reportedly showed fewer N-insertions in a later analysis. Serostatus for CMV was the only available immune exposure information.

CDR1 is SEHNR, CDR2 FQNEAQ, per germline (reference sequence). V was cut by 5 bases and J by 2 bases, with 10 bases left in between. CDR3 size: 14 residues. Concerning this clone itself: Its target is not known.

The chain combines TRBV7-9 with TRBJ1-5; weak D call: TRBD1 (6 bases). This receptor was obtained from a man between 25 and 39 years old in good health and CMV-seronegative. The material sequenced was PBMCs. The CDR3, as DNA: TGTGCCAGCAGCCCAGGGGTGGGCAATCAGCCCCAGCATTTT. The encoded protein is CASSPGVGNQPQHF.